The source of this TCR beta chain is a study of T cell changes during pregnancy in multiple sclerosis. The germline CDR1 and CDR2 sequences are WNHNN and SYGVQD (reference sequence). The CDR3 runs to 14 residues. The germline V and J ends were trimmed by 2 bases and 4 bases, with 8 bases remaining between them. Using immunoSEQ multiplex PCR, the repertoire was profiled, and TCRdb retains in-frame clones only, with some absent. The sample lists 37,000 or so clones, around 89% occurring once. This clonotype was obtained from a female donor with multiple sclerosis, enrolled in a pregnancy study. The chain joins TRBV10-1 to TRBJ2-2; TRBD1 might be the D (5 bases). The sample in question was CD4+ T cells from peripheral blood mononuclear cells, obtained in the first trimester of pregnancy. CDR3: CASSERQSTGELFF. In nucleotides, the CDR3 is TGCGCCAGCAGTGAGAGACAGAGCACCGGGGAGCTGTTTTTT.